This T cell receptor beta chain came from a study of beta chain features in type 1 diabetes. The investigators reverse transcribed all of the isolated RNA, so they sequenced expressed TCRB transcripts. The table came from immunoSEQ multiplex PCR; TCRdb's copy has only in-frame clones and leaves some out. The table records about 390,000 clones, about 10% of them present only once. Study findings and constraints: The similarity of naive, central memory and Treg TCRB repertoires appeared greater among patients than among healthy donors. Whether TCRB rearrangement is influenced by HLA type went unresolved here. TCRB CDR3s were moderately but significantly shorter in Type 1 diabetes patients in all four CD4+ subsets.

A single heparinised blood sample, averaging about 120 mL, was obtained per donor. A CD45RO/CCR7/CD25/CD127/CD95/CD27 panel sorted naive, central memory, regulatory and stem cell-like memory CD4+ cells. With regard to this clone: Its antigen is still unknown.

The ends lost 6 bases at V and 2 bases at J; junction bases unmatched: 9. Looked up from germline, CDR1 is MDHEN and CDR2 is SYDVKM. The CDR3 covers 15 residues. The source of this sequence is a man between 25 and 39 years old with type 1 diabetes. The V gene is TRBV28, the J gene TRBJ1-1; 7 bases are shared with TRBD1. Input material: central memory CD4+ T cells from blood. The CDR3 sequence: CASRRQGGGNTEAFF. The CDR3 DNA reads as TGTGCCAGCAGAAGACAGGGAGGTGGAAACACTGAAGCTTTCTTT.